These 7 T cell receptor beta chains were all obtained from the same sample, sequenced in a study of tissue T cells after allogeneic stem cell transplantation. Profiling relied on immunoSEQ multiplex PCR, and the TCRdb table lists in-frame clones only, not all of them. The repertoire includes about 26,000 clones, about 90% of them detected once, and 1.5% to 2% sits in the top ten. The input for sequencing was blood, taken before transplantation. The receptors stem from an older male donor who later had graft-versus-host disease after an allogeneic stem cell transplant.

This chain connects TRBV6-5 to TRBJ2-5, with 10 bases aligning to TRBD1. Germline values: CDR1 MNHEY, CDR2 SVGAGI. With 6 bases clipped from V and 0 bases from J, the junction kept 7 bases outside the gene matches. The CDR3 spans 16 residues. DNA for the CDR3: TGTGCCAGCAGCTACACTGGGACAGGGGACCAAGAGACCCAGTACTTC. This gives the protein CASSYTGTGDQETQYF.

This clone came up once. This chain joins TRBV10-3 and TRBJ2-2; no firm D call. Germline V lookup: CDR1 ENHRY, CDR2 SYGVKD. The CDR3 sequence is 13 residues long. Trimming stripped 4 bases from V and 1 base from J, with 4 bases between. Here the CDR3 DNA reads TGTGCCATCAGTGCCATGAACACCGGGGAGCTGTTTTTT. Its translation: CAISAMNTGELFF.

The V call is TRBV7-8, the J call TRBJ2-2; the D gene is possibly TRBD2 (6 bases). V shed 0 bases and J shed 1 base, with 18 bases lying between them. This CDR3 has 19 amino acids. Per the germline V gene, CDR1 is SGHVS and CDR2 is FQNEAQ. In nucleotides, the CDR3 is TGTGCCAGCAGCTTAGCGAGGGCGGGGTCCCTTAAGAACACCGGGGAGCTGTTTTTT. It yields the protein CASSLARAGSLKNTGELFF. The variable domain in full, completed from reference TRBV7-8 and TRBJ2-2, reads GAGVSQSPRYKVAKRGQDVALRCDPISGHVSLFWYQQALGQGPEFLTYFQNEAQLDKSGLPSDRFFAERPEGSVSTLKIQRTQQEDSAVYLCASSLARAGSLKNTGELFFGEGSRLTVL.

The rearrangement uses TRBV7-2 and TRBJ2-5, with D perhaps matching TRBD2 (5 bases). V was pared by 1 base and J by 2 bases, with 20 bases between. The CDR3 loop spans 18 amino acids. CDR1 SGHTA and CDR2 FQGNSA come from the germline V gene. The CDR3 region is CASSLGFGLSEIQETQYF. The DNA for the CDR3 is TGTGCCAGCAGCTTAGGTTTCGGTCTTAGCGAGATACAAGAGACCCAGTACTTC.

V usage is TRBV11-2 and J usage is TRBJ2-3, with 8 bases aligning to TRBD2. Germline CDR1 reads SGHAT; CDR2 reads FQNNGV. This CDR3 is 15 amino acids long. V was pared by 7 bases and J by 6 bases, with 12 bases of the junction left unmatched. The CDR3 here is CASTPSGGRSDTQYF. CDR3 coding DNA: TGTGCCAGCACCCCGTCCGGCGGGAGGTCCGATACGCAGTATTTT.

The gene calls are TRBV19 and TRBJ1-5; D remains unclear. CDR3 length equals 15 residues. CDR1 and CDR2 (germline): LNHDA, SQIVND (reference sequence). V was shortened by 0 bases and J by 2 bases, with 8 bases between the two germline ends. The CDR3 reads CASSIEGEGNQPQHF. Written as DNA, the CDR3 is TGTGCCAGTAGTATAGAGGGAGAGGGCAATCAGCCCCAGCATTTT. Based on the CDR3 plus reference TRBV19 and TRBJ1-5, the full variable domain is DGGITQSPKYLFRKEGQNVTLSCEQNLNHDAMYWYRQDPGQGLRLIYYSQIVNDFQKGDIAEGYSVSREKKESFPLTVTSAQKNPTAFYLCASSIEGEGNQPQHFGDGTRLSIL.

The chain links TRBV5-1 to TRBJ2-5; D uncertain. The CDR3 has 12 residues. Germline V CDR1 and CDR2: SGHRS, YFSETQ. Trimming took 7 bases from V and 5 from J, leaving 12 bases between them. The CDR3, as DNA: TGCGCCAGCCGCGCCGAGTTCGAGACCCAGTACTTC. This translates into CASRAEFETQYF.